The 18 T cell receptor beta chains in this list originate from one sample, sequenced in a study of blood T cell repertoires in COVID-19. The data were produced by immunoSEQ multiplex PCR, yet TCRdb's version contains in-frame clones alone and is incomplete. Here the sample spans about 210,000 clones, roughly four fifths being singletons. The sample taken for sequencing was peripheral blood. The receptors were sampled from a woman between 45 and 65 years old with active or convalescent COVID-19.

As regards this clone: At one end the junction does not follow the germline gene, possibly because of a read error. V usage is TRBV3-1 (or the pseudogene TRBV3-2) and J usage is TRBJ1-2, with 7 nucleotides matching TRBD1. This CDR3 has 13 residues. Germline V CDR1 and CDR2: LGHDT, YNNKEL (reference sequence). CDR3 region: CARSQGGGYGYTF. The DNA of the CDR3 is TGTGCCCGCAGCCAGGGGGGGGGATATGGCTACACCTTC.

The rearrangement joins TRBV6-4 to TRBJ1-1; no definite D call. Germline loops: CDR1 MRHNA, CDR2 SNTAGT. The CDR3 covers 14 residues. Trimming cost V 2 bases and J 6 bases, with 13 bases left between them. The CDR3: CASSDGRVLAEAFF. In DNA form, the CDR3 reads TGTGCCAGCAGTGACGGGCGGGTGCTCGCTGAAGCTTTCTTT.

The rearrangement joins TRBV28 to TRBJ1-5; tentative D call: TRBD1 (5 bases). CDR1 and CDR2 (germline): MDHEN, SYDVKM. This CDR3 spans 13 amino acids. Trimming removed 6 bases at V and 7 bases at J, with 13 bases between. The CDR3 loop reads CASSEGTGQPQHF. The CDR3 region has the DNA TGTGCCAGCAGCGAGGGGACTGGGCAGCCCCAGCATTTT.

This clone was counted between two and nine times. The CDR3 is CASSLTGVESETQYF. CDR3 nucleotides: TGTGCCAGCAGCTTAACGGGAGTGGAGAGCGAGACCCAGTACTTC. The chain has TRBV5-4 and TRBJ2-5, with a weak D call TRBD2 (6 bases). Germline values: CDR1 SGHNT, CDR2 YYREEE (reference sequence). The CDR3 extends over 15 amino acids. Trimming removed 2 bases at V and 5 bases at J, with 16 bases between. Supplemented by reference TRBV5-4 and TRBJ2-5, the full variable domain reads ETGVTQSPTHLIKTRGQQVTLRCSSQSGHNTVSWYQQALGQGPQFIFQYYREEENGRGNFPPRFSGLQFPNYSSELNVNALELDDSALYLCASSLTGVESETQYFGPGTRLLVL.

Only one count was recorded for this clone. The CDR3 spells CASSFTSGSGYEQYF. The CDR3 DNA reads as TGTGCCAGCAGCTTCACTAGCGGGAGTGGGTACGAGCAGTACTTC. V is TRBV7-3 and J is TRBJ2-7; 11 bases match TRBD2. V lost 3 bases and J lost 4; bases outside the gene matches: 5. Germline CDR1 and CDR2: SGHTA and FQGTGA. This CDR3 has 15 residues.

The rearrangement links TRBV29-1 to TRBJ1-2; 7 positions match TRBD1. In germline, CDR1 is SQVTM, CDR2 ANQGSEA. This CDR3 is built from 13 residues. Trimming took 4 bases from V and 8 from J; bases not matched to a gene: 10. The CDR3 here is CSVGDSGRAGYTF. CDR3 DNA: TGCAGCGTTGGGGACAGCGGCCGGGCCGGCTACACCTTC.

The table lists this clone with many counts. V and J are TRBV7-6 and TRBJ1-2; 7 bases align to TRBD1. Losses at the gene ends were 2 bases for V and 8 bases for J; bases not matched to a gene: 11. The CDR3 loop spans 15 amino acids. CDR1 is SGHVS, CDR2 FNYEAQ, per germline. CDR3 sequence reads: CASSLPGTATGGYTF. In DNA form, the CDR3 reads TGTGCCAGCAGCTTACCAGGGACAGCCACCGGGGGCTACACCTTC.

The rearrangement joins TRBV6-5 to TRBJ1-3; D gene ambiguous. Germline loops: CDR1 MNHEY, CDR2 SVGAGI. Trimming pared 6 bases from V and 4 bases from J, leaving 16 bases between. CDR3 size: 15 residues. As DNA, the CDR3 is TGTGCCAGCAGCTCCCCGAATCCGGGGGGAAACACCATATATTTT. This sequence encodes CASSSPNPGGNTIYF.

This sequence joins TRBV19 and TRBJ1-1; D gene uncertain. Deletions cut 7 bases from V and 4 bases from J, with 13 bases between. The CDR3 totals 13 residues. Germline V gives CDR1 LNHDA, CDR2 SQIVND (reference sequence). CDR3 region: CASNGKRATEAFF. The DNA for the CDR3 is TGTGCCAGTAACGGAAAGAGGGCCACTGAAGCTTTCTTT.

DNA of the CDR3: TGTGCCAGCAGTTCCTATTCACAGTGGGGTGGGAGCTCCTACGAGCAGTACGTC. Translated: CASSSYSQWGGSSYEQYV. This rearrangement joins TRBV28 to TRBJ2-7, with TRBD2 as a possible D gene (5 bases). The germline V gene has CDR1 MDHEN and CDR2 SYDVKM. This CDR3 contains 18 residues. V was shortened by 4 bases and J by 0 bases, with 22 bases between the two germline ends.

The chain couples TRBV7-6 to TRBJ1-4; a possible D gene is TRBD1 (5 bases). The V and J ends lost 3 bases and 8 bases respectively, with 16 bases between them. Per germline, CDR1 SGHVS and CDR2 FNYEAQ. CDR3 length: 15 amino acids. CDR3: CASSLAQGFYEKLFF. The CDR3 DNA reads TGTGCCAGCAGCTTGGCGCAGGGATTCTACGAAAAACTGTTTTTT. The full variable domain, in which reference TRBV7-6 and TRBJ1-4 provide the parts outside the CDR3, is GAGVSQSPRYKVTKRGQDVALRCDPISGHVSLYWYRQALGQGPEFLTYFNYEAQQDKSGLPNDRFSAERPEGSISTLTIQRTEQRDSAMYRCASSLAQGFYEKLFFGSGTQLSVL.

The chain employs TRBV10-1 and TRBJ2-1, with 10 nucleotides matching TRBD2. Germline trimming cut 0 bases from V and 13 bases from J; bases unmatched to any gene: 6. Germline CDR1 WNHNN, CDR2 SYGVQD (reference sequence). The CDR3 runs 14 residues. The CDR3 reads CASSESSSGRQQFF. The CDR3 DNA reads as TGCGCCAGCAGTGAGTCTTCTAGCGGGAGACAACAGTTCTTC.

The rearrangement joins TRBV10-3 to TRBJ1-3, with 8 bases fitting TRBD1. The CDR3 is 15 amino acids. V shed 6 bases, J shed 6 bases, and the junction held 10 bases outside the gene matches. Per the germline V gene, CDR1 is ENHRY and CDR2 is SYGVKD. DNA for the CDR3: TGTGCCATCAGCCTCCAGACAGGGGTGACAAACACCATATATTTT. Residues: CAISLQTGVTNTIYF.

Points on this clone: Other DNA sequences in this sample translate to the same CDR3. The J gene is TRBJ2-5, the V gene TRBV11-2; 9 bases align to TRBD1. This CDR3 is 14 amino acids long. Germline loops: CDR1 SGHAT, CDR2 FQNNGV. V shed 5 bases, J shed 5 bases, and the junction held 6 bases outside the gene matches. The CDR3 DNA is TGTGCCAGCAGCCCGGGACAGGGACCGGAGACCCAGTACTTC. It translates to CASSPGQGPETQYF.

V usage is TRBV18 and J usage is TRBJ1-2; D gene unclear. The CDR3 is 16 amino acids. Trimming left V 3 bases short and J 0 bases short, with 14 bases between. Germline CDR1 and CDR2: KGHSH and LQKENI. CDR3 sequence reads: CASSPFQAMTNYGYTF. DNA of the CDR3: TGTGCCAGCTCACCGTTCCAGGCCATGACTAACTATGGCTACACCTTC.

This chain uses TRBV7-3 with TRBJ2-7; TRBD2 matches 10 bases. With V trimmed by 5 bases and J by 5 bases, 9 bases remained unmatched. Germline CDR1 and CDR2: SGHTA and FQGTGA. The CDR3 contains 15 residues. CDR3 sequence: CASSPGTSEKDEQYF. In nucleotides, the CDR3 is TGTGCCAGCAGCCCCGGGACTAGCGAAAAGGACGAGCAGTACTTC. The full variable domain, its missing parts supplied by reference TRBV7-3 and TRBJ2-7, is GAGVSQTPSNKVTEKGKYVELRCDPISGHTALYWYRQSLGQGPEFLIYFQGTGAADDSGLPNDRFFAVRPEGSVSTLKIQRTERGDSAVYLCASSPGTSEKDEQYFGPGTRLTVT.

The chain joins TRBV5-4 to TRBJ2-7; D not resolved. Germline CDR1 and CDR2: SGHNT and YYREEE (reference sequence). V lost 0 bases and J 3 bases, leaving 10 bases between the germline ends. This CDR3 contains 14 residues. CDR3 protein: CASSLGQASYEQYF. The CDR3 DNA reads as TGTGCCAGCAGCTTGGGTCAGGCCAGCTACGAGCAGTACTTC.

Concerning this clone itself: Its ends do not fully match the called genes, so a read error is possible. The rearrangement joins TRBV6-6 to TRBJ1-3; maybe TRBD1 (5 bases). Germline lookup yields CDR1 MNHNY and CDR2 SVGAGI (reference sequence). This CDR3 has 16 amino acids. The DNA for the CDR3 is TGTGCCAGCAGTGACTCGGACAAGATCTCTGGAAACACCATATATTTT. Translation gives CASSDSDKISGNTIYF.